Presented here are 5 T cell receptor beta chains from one specimen sequenced in a study of molecular identifiers for immune sequencing clone quantification (dated by TCRdb to 2017 to 2018). Library generation was performed with PCR. Sequenced on a NextSeq 500. TCRdb reprocessing: public reads trimmed at Q25 with fastp, clones called with MiXCR, in-frame beta chains kept. Rows are combined by CDR3 protein, so each entry shows the most common genes and DNA. The sample profile shows more than 550,000 distinct CDR3 sequences; roughly 23% of them were found once. The leading ten clones occupy roughly 0.83% of the sample. The sample consisted of naive CD8+ T cells from blood, with Jurkat cell RNA spiked in. The cell subset or site label on this specimen signifies: FACS-sorted CD8+CD4-CCR7+CD45RA+ naive T cells. The receptors were gathered from a human donor in good health. Some libraries in this study had Jurkat cell RNA spiked in.

This clonotype was seen a few times. The V gene is TRBV30, the J gene TRBJ2-1, with 8 positions matching TRBD2. The junction had 6 bases not matched to a gene; V was cut back by 0 bases and J by 5 bases. The germline V gene encodes CDR1 GTSNPN and CDR2 SVGIG (reference sequence). The CDR3 runs 15 residues. This chain's CDR3 is CAWSVIREGHNEQFF. CDR3 DNA: TGTGCCTGGAGTGTAATCCGGGAGGGCCACAATGAGCAGTTCTTC. Full variable domain (outside the CDR3, taken from reference TRBV30 and TRBJ2-1): SQTIHQWPATLVQPVGSPLSLECTVEGTSNPNLYWYRQAAGRGLQLLFYSVGIGQISSEVPQNLSASRPQDRQFILSSKKLLLSDSGFYLCAWSVIREGHNEQFFGPGTRLTVL.

In this sample, this clonotype turned up a few times. CDR3 in DNA: TGCGCCAGCAGCCAAGATATGGGGGCCCTTTACAATGAGCAGTTCTTC. Residues: CASSQDMGALYNEQFF. The rearrangement uses TRBV4-3 and TRBJ2-1; D perhaps matches TRBD1 (6 bases). The V end was cut by 0 bases, the J end by 4 bases, with 13 bases between. CDR1 and CDR2 from the germline V gene are LGHNA and YSLEER. The CDR3 spans 16 residues.

This clonotype appeared a few times. The chain couples TRBV6-1 to TRBJ1-2; perhaps TRBD1 as D (5 bases). The CDR3 extends over 14 amino acids. Germline lookup yields CDR1 MNHNS and CDR2 SASEGT. Trimming left V 1 base short and J 4 bases short, with 10 bases between. DNA for the CDR3: TGTGCCAGCAGTGAAGGGGGCAGCGGCTATGGCTACACCTTC. Translated, it gives CASSEGGSGYGYTF.

This clonotype has only a few counts. The chain carries TRBV6-5 and TRBJ2-5; 13 bases agree with TRBD2. J was trimmed by 5 bases and V by 2 bases; bases with no gene match: 11. CDR1 and CDR2 (germline): MNHEY, SVGAGI. This CDR3 spans 18 amino acids. The CDR3 protein is CASSYALTSGGADETQYF. DNA of the CDR3: TGTGCCAGCAGTTACGCTCTAACTAGCGGGGGGGCCGATGAGACCCAGTACTTC.

The table lists this clonotype with many counts. V and J are TRBV4-1 and TRBJ2-5, with 13 bases identical to TRBD2. Germline V lookup: CDR1 MGHRA, CDR2 YSYEKL. The V gene end was trimmed by 2 bases and the J gene end by 2 bases; junction bases not matched to a gene: 2. CDR3 length: 16 residues. The CDR3 reads CASSQSGLAGQETQYF. CDR3 coding DNA: TGCGCCAGCAGCCAATCGGGACTAGCGGGGCAAGAGACCCAGTACTTC.